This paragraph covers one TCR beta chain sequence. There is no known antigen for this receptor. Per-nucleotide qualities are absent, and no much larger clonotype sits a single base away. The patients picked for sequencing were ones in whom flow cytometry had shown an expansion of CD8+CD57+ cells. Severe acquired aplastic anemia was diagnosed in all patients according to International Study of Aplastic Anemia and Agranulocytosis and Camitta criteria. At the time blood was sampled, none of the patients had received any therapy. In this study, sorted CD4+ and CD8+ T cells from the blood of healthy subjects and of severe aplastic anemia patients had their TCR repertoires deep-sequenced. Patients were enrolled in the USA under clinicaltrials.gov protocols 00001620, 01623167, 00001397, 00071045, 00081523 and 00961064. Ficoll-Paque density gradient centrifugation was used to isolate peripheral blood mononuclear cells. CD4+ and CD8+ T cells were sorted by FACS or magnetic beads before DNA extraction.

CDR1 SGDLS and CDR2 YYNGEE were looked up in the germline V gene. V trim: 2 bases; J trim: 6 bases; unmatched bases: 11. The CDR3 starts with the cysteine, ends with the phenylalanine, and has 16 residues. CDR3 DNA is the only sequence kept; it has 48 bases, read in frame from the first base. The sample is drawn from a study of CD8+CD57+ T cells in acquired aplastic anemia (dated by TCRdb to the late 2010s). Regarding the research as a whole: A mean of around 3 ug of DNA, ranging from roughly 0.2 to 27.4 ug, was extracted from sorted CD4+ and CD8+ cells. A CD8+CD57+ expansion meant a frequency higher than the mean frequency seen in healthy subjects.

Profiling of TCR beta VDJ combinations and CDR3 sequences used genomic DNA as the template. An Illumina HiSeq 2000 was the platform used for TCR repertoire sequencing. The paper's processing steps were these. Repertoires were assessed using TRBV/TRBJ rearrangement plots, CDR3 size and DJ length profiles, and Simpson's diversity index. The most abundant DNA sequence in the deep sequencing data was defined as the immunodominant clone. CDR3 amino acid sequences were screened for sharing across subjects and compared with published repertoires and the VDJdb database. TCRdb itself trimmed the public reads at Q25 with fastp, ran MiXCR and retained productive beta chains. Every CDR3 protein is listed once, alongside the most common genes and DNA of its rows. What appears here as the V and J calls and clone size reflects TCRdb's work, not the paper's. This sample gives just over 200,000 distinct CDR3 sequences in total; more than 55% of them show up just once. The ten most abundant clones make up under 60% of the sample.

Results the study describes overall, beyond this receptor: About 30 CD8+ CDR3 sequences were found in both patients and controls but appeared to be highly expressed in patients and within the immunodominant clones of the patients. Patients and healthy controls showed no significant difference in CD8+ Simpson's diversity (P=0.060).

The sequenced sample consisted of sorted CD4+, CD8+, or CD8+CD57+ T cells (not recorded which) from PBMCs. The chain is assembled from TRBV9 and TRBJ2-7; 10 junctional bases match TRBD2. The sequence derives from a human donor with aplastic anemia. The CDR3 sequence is CASSVGLAGAAGEQYF. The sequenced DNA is TGTGCCAGCAGCGTCGGGCTAGCGGGGGCCGCGGGCGAGCAGTACTTC.